This entry features one TCR beta chain sequence. The sample belongs to a study of cytomegalovirus exposure and HLA in healthy donors. Repertoires were generated with immunoSEQ multiplex PCR, while TCRdb's copy carries only in-frame clones and drops some. This table has tens of thousands of clones, 70% to 90% appearing once. Trimming left V 4 bases short and J 1 base short, with 9 bases between. This CDR3 is 13 amino acids long. Germline CDR1 SQVTM, CDR2 ANQGSEA. The TCR originated in a woman aged 18-29 years in good health and CMV-seropositive. The sample taken for sequencing was PBMCs. The chain carries TRBV29-1 and TRBJ2-3; D gene unclear. The CDR3 sequence is CSVVMAGTDTQYF. The CDR3 DNA reads TGCAGCGTTGTCATGGCTGGCACAGATACGCAGTATTTT.